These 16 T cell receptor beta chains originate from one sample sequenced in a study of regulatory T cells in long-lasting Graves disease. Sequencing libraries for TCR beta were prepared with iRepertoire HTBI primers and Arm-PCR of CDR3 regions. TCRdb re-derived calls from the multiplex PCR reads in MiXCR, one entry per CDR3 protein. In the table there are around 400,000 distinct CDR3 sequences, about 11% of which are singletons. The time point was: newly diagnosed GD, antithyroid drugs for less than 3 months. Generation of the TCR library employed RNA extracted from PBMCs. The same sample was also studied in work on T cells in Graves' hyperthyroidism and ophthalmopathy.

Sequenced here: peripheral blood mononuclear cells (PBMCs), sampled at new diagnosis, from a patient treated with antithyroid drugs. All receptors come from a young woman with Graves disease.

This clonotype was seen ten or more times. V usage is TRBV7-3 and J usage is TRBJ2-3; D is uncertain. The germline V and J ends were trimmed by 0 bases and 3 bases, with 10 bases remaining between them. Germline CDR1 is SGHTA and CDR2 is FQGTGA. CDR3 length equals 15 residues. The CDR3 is CASSLTPSLTDTQYF. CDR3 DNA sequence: TGTGCCAGCAGCTTAACGCCCTCCTTGACAGATACGCAGTATTTT. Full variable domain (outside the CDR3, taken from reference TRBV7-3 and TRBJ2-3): GAGVSQTPSNKVTEKGKYVELRCDPISGHTALYWYRQSLGQGPEFLIYFQGTGAADDSGLPNDRFFAVRPEGSVSTLKIQRTERGDSAVYLCASSLTPSLTDTQYFGPGTRLTVL.

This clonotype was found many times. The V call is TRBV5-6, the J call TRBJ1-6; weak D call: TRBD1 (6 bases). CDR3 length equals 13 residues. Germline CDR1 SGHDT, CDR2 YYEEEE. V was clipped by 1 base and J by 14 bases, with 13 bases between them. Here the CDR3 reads CASSLFQGTSLHF. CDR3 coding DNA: TGTGCCAGCAGCTTGTTTCAGGGGACGTCCCTCCACTTT.

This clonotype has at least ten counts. CDR3 nucleotides: TGTGCCAGCAGTTTCAGATCGAGCAATCAGCCCCAGCATTTT. Encoded protein: CASSFRSSNQPQHF. The chain couples TRBV27 to TRBJ1-5; D not resolved. The ends were cut back, 3 bases at V and 1 base at J, with 7 bases in the middle. The CDR3 totals 14 residues. From germline, CDR1 is MNHEY and CDR2 SMNVEV (reference sequence).

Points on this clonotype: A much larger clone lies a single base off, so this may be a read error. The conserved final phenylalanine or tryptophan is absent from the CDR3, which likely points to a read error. The CDR3 is CASSLQSHEQYS. DNA of the CDR3: TGTGCCAGCAGCTTGCAGAGCCACGAGCAGTACTCC. The chain joins TRBV5-5 to TRBJ2-7; D uncertain. This CDR3 has 12 residues. The germline V gene has CDR1 SGHKS and CDR2 YYEKEE (reference sequence). Trimming cost V 1 base and J 5 bases, with 7 bases left between them.

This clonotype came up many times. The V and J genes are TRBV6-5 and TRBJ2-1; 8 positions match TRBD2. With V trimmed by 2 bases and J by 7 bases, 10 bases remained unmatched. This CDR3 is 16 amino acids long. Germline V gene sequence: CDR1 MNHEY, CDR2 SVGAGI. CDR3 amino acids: CASSYDGTSLRNEQFF. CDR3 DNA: TGTGCCAGCAGTTACGACGGGACTAGTTTGAGGAATGAGCAGTTCTTC.

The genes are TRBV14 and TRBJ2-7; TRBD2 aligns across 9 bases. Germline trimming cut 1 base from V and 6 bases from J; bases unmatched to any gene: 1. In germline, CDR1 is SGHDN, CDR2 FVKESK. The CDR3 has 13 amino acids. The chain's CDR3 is CASSQALAGEQYF. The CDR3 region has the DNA TGTGCCAGCAGCCAAGCACTAGCGGGCGAGCAGTACTTC.

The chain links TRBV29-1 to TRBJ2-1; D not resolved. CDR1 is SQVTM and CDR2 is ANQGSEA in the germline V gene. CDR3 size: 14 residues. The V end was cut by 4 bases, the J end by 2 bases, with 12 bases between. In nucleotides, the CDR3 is TGCAGCGTTGTTGGCCCAGAAACCTACAATGAGCAGTTCTTC. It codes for CSVVGPETYNEQFF.

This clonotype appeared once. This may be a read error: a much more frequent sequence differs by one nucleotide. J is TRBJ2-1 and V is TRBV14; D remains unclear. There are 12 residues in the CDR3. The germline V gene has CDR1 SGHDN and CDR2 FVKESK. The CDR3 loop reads CTSSRQADEQFF. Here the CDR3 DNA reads TGTACCAGCAGCCGCCAGGCGGATGAGCAGTTCTTC.

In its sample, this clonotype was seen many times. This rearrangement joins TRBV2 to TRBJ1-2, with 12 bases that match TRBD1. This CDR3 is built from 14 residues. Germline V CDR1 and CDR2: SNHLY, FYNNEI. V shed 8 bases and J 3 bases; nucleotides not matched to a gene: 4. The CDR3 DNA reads TGTGCCAGCGGGGGGACAGGGGGCGACTATGGCTACACCTTC. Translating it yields CASGGTGGDYGYTF.

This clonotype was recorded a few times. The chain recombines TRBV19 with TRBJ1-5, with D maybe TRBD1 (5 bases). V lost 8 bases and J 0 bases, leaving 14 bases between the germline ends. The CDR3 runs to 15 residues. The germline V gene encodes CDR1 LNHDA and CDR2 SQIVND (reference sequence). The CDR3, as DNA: TGTGCCAGTTCCGGGGGGGACTATAGCAATCAGCCCCAGCATTTT. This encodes CASSGGDYSNQPQHF.

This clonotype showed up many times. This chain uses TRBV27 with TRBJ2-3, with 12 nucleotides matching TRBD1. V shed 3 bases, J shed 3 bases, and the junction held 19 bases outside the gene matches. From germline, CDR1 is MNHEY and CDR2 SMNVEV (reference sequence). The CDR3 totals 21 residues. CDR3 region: CASSFRKPGTGGKGVTDTQYF. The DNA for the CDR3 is TGTGCCAGCAGTTTTCGGAAACCCGGGACAGGGGGCAAGGGTGTTACAGATACGCAGTATTTT.

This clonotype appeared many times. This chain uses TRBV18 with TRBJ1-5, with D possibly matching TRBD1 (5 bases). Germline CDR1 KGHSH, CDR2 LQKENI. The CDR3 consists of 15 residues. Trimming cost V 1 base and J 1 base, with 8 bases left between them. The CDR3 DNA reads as TGTGCCAGCTCACCACAGAGGGGCAGCAATCAGCCCCAGCATTTT. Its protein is CASSPQRGSNQPQHF.

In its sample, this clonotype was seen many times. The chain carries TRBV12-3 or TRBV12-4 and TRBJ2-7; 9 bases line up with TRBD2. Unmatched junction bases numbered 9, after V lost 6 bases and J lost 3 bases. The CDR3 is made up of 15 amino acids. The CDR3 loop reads CASRPEAGGGYEQYF. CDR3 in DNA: TGTGCCAGCAGGCCGGAAGCGGGAGGTGGCTACGAGCAGTACTTC.

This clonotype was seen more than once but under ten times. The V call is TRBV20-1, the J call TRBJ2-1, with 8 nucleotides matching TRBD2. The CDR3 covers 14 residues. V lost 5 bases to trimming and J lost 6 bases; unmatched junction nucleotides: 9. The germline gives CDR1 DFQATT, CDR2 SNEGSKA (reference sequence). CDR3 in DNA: TGCAGTGCTCTAAGCGGGAGAAGGGCCAATGAGCAGTTCTTC. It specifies CSALSGRRANEQFF.

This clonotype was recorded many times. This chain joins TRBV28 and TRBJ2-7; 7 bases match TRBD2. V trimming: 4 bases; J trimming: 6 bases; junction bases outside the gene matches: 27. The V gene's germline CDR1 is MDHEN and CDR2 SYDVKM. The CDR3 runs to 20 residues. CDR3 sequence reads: CASSSPRTFLLAEGSGEQYF. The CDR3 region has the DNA TGTGCCAGCAGTTCACCCCGGACATTTCTTCTAGCGGAGGGGTCGGGCGAGCAGTACTTC. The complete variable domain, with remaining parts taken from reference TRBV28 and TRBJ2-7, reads DVKVTQSSRYLVKRTGEKVFLECVQDMDHENMFWYRQDPGLGLRLIYFSYDVKMKEKGDIPEGYSVSREKKERFSLILESASTNQTSMYLCASSSPRTFLLAEGSGEQYFGPGTRLTVT.

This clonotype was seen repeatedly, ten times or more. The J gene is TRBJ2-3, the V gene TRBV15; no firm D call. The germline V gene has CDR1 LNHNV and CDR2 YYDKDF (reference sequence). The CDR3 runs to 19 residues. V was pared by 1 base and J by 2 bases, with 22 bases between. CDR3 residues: CATSRVWVVLPWVTDTQYF. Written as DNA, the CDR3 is TGTGCCACCAGCAGAGTCTGGGTGGTCCTACCTTGGGTCACAGATACGCAGTATTTT.